The TCR beta chain under discussion was sequenced for a study of neurological immune-mediated disorders. Whole-study results and caveats: No CDR3 amino acid sequences recurred among expanded clones across subjects, suggesting private repertoires in all groups. HTLV-1-associated myelopathy displayed the greatest TCR clonal expansion, and multiple sclerosis exhibited the smallest, lower than that of healthy controls.

This clonotype was picked up many times. What it binds is not known. V gave up 2 bases and J gave up 4 bases, with 11 bases separating them. The CDR3 has 14 residues. Germline assignment: CDR1 DFQATT and CDR2 SNEGSKA (reference sequence). The time point was: longitudinal time-point 1 (baseline). Unsorted libraries used 2 million PBMCs kept at -80 degrees C. Each TCR transcript was tagged with a 10-nucleotide random UMI during 5'RACE. A single record per CDR3 protein comes from TCRdb applying MiXCR to the 5' RACE reads. The sample carries some 49,000 distinct CDR3 sequences, less than 12% recorded once. The rearrangement joins TRBV20-1 to TRBJ1-4, with a tentative D call TRBD1 (5 bases). This TCR was sampled from a woman aged 40 to 49 in good health. The sample consisted of PBMCs. The CDR3 sequence: CSARQGSGNEKLFF. The CDR3 DNA sequence: TGCAGTGCTAGACAGGGCTCTGGTAATGAAAAACTGTTTTTT.